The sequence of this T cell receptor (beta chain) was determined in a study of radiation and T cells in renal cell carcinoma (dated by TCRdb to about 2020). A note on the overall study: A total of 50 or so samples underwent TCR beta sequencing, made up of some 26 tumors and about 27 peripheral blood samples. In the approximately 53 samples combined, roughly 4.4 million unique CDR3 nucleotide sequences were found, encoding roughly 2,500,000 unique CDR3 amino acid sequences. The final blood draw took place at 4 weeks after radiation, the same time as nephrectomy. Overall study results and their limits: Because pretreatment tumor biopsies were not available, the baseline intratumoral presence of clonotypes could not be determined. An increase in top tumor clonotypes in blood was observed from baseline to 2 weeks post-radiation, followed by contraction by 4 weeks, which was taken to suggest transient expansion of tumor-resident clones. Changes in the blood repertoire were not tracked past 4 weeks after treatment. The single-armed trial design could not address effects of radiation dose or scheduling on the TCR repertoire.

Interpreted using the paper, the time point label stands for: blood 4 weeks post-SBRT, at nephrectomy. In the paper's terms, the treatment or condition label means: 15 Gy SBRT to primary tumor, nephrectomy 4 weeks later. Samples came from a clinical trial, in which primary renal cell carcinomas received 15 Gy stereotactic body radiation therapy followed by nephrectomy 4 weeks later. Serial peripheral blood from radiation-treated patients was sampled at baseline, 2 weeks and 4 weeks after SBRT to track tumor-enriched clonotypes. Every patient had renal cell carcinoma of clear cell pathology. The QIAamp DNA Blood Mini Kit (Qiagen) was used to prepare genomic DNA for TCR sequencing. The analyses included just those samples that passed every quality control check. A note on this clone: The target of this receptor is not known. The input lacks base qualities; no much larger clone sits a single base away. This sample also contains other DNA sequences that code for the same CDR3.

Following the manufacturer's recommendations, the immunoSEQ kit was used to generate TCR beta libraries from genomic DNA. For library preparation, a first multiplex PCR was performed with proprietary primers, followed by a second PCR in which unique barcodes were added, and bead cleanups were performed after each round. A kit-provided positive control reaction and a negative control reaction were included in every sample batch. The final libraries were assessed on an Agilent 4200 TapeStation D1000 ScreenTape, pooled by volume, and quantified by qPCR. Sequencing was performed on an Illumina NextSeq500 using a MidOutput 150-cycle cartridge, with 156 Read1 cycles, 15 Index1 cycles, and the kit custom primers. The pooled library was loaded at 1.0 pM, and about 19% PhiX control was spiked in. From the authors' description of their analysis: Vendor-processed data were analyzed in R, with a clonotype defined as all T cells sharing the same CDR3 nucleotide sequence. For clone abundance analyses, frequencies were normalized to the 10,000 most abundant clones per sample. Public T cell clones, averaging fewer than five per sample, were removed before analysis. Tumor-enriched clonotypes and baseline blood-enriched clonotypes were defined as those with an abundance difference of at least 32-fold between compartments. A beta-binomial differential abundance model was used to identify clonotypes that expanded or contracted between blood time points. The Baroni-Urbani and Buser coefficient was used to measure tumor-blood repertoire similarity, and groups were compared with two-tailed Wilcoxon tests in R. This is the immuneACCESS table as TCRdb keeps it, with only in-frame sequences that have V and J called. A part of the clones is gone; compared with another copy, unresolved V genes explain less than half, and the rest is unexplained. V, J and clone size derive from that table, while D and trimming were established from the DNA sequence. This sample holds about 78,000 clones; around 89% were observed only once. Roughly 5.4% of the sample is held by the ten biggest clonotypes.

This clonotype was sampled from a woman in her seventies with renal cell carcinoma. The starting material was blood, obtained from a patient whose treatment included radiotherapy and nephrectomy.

The bases are TGCGCCAGCAGACTGGGACGGGAGAATACTGAAGCTTTCTTT. Its translation reads: CASRLGRENTEAFF. This receptor chain uses TRBV4-1 and TRBJ1-1; the D region possibly corresponds to TRBD1 (5 bases align). The germline V gene gives CDR1 as MGHRA and CDR2 as YSYEKL. V is reduced by 6 bases and J by 5 bases, leaving a spacing of 16 bases between them. The CDR3 measures 14 amino acids from cysteine to phenylalanine. Kept here is only the CDR3 DNA, which spans 42 bases and is read in frame from base 1.